What follows are 14 T cell receptor beta chains derived from one specimen sequenced in a study of blood T cell repertoires in COVID-19. Libraries were prepared by immunoSEQ multiplex PCR; TCRdb keeps only in-frame clonotypes and omits some of them. The data hold about 400,000 clones, with around 92% observed a single time. The sample comprised PBMCs or T cells enriched from blood (not recorded which). These receptors all stem from a woman aged 25 to 39 who had recovered from COVID-19.

This clone was counted a few times. The chain recombines TRBV11-1 with TRBJ1-5; a weak D match, TRBD1 (5 bases). V dropped 1 base and J dropped 7 bases, with 11 bases sitting between them. Per germline, CDR1 SGHAT and CDR2 FQDESV (reference sequence). The CDR3 has 14 residues. In nucleotides, the CDR3 is TGTGCCAGCAGCTTAGGTGGAGGGGACCAGCCCCAGCATTTT. It is translated as CASSLGGGDQPQHF.

This chain links TRBV7-9 with TRBJ1-2, with no clear D. V lost 0 bases and J lost 5, with 10 bases in between. This CDR3 spans 14 amino acids. Germline V gene data show CDR1 as SEHNR and CDR2 as FQNEAQ (reference sequence). The chain's CDR3 is CASSLAGRQYGYTF. CDR3 nucleotides: TGTGCCAGCAGCTTAGCGGGGAGGCAATATGGCTACACCTTC. Using reference TRBV7-9 and TRBJ1-2 for the parts outside the CDR3, the full variable domain is DTGVSQNPRHKITKRGQNVTFRCDPISEHNRLYWYRQTLGQGPEFLTYFQNEAQLEKSRLLSDRFSAERPKGSFSTLEIQRTEQGDSAMYLCASSLAGRQYGYTFGSGTRLTVV.

The gene calls are TRBV7-2 and TRBJ1-5; 7 nucleotides agree with TRBD1. V lost 0 bases and J lost 3; bases outside the gene matches: 5. CDR1 is SGHTA and CDR2 is FQGNSA in the germline V gene. The CDR3 spans 16 residues. CDR3: CASSLAAGGLNQPQHF. The DNA of the CDR3 is TGTGCCAGCAGCTTAGCGGCAGGGGGACTCAATCAGCCCCAGCATTTT.

V and J are TRBV12-2 and TRBJ2-5; TRBD2 reflects the table's D call only, with no check against the DNA. TRBV12-2 is designated a pseudogene. The CDR3 is 17 amino acids. In DNA form, the CDR3 reads TGTGCAAGTCGCTTGGCCCCGGGGAGCGGGAGTAGAGCGACCCAGTACTTC. Amino acid sequence: CASRLAPGSGSRATQYF.

The rearrangement joins TRBV7-2 to TRBJ2-7; TRBD1 might be the D (6 bases). The CDR3 runs 13 residues. The germline V and J ends were trimmed by 7 bases and 0 bases, with 10 bases remaining between them. Germline V gene sequence: CDR1 SGHTA, CDR2 FQGNSA. CDR3 sequence: CASTRGHSYEQYF. CDR3 DNA: TGTGCCAGCACTCGGGGACACTCCTACGAGCAGTACTTC.

CDR3 bases: TGTGCCAGCAGCTTAGGACAGCCGGTGTACGAGCAGTACTTC. Translating gives CASSLGQPVYEQYF. The rearrangement joins TRBV7-8 to TRBJ2-7; a possible D gene is TRBD1 (5 bases). Germline CDR1 reads SGHVS; CDR2 reads FQNEAQ. Between the trimmed V and J ends, which lost 1 base and 4 bases, there was a span of 11 bases. The CDR3 runs 14 residues. Variable domain in full (rest from reference TRBV7-8 and TRBJ2-7): GAGVSQSPRYKVAKRGQDVALRCDPISGHVSLFWYQQALGQGPEFLTYFQNEAQLDKSGLPSDRFFAERPEGSVSTLKIQRTQQEDSAVYLCASSLGQPVYEQYFGPGTRLTVT.

This chain joins TRBV6-2 or TRBV6-3 and TRBJ2-3, with no clear D. Trimming took 0 bases from V and 4 from J, leaving 14 bases between them. Germline V gene lookup returns CDR1 MNHEY and CDR2 SVGEGT. This CDR3 region has 16 residues. This CDR3 is CASSYSENLLADTQYF. The CDR3 DNA reads as TGTGCCAGCAGTTACTCCGAAAACCTCCTAGCAGATACGCAGTATTTT.

The V and J genes are TRBV9 and TRBJ1-1; D call uncertain. Trimming stripped 0 bases from V and 0 bases from J, with 12 bases between. CDR3 length: 16 residues. CDR1 is SGDLS and CDR2 is YYNGEE in the germline V gene. CDR3 region: CASSVGRATMNTEAFF. The CDR3 coding sequence is TGTGCCAGCAGCGTAGGGAGGGCTACTATGAACACTGAAGCTTTCTTT.

The rearrangement joins TRBV30 to TRBJ1-2; D is unresolved. V was cut by 0 bases and J by 3 bases, with 11 bases left in between. The CDR3 is made up of 14 amino acids. Per the germline V gene, CDR1 is GTSNPN and CDR2 is SVGIG (reference sequence). The CDR3, as DNA: TGTGCCTGGAGTGTAGCGGGCCGGCACTATGGCTACACCTTC. This gives the protein CAWSVAGRHYGYTF.

The CDR3 coding sequence is TGTGCCAGCAGCCGGAATTTTCGGGAGCTCACAGATACGCAGTATTTT. Translated: CASSRNFRELTDTQYF. The V and J genes are TRBV9 and TRBJ2-3, with D tentatively TRBD2 (6 bases). CDR3 length: 16 residues. From germline, CDR1 is SGDLS and CDR2 YYNGEE. The germline V and J ends were trimmed by 4 bases and 2 bases, with 17 bases remaining between them.

The chain has TRBV27 and TRBJ1-2; D uncertain. The V gene lost 1 base and the J gene lost 7 bases, with 13 bases spanning the gap. Germline values: CDR1 MNHEY, CDR2 SMNVEV (reference sequence). The CDR3 consists of 14 residues. In DNA form, the CDR3 reads TGTGCCAGCAGTTTATTAGAGGGTTTGGGTGGCTACACCTTC. Translating gives CASSLLEGLGGYTF.

There are many counts of this clone. The sample carries other DNA sequences with the same CDR3. The chain employs TRBV11-3 and TRBJ1-3; TRBD1 agrees at 10 bases. The germline V gene has CDR1 SGHNT and CDR2 YENEEA. This CDR3 region has 15 residues. Unmatched junction bases numbered 5, after V lost 5 bases and J lost 4 bases. The CDR3: CASSPGQGPGNTIYF. For the CDR3, the DNA is TGTGCCAGCAGCCCGGGACAGGGGCCGGGAAACACCATATATTTT.

This rearrangement joins TRBV29-1 to TRBJ1-3; TRBD1 matches at 7 bases. The CDR3 extends over 14 amino acids. The germline V gene encodes CDR1 SQVTM and CDR2 ANQGSEA. The trim removed 2 bases at V and 6 bases at J, leaving 7 bases unmatched. Here the CDR3 reads CSVEHLDRTNTIYF. In nucleotides, the CDR3 is TGCAGCGTTGAACACCTGGACAGGACAAACACCATATATTTT.

The chain employs TRBV7-2 and TRBJ2-5; TRBD2 might be the D (6 bases). This CDR3 contains 14 residues. Looked up from germline, CDR1 is SGHTA and CDR2 is FQGNSA. Trimming pared 5 bases from V and 9 bases from J, leaving 19 bases between. In DNA, the CDR3 is TGTGCCAGCAGCCTTTCTGGACGGGAGACGGCCCAGTACTTC. Translation: CASSLSGRETAQYF.